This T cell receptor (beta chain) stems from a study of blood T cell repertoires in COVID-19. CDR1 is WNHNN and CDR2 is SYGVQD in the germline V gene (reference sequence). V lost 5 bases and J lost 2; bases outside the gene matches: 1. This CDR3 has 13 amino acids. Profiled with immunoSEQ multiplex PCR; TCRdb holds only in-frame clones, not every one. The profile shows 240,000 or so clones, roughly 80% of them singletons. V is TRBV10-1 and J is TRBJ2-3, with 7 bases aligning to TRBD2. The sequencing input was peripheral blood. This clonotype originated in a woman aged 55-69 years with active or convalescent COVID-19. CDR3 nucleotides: TGCGCCAGCAGTAGACTAGCCACAGATACGCAGTATTTT. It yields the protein CASSRLATDTQYF.